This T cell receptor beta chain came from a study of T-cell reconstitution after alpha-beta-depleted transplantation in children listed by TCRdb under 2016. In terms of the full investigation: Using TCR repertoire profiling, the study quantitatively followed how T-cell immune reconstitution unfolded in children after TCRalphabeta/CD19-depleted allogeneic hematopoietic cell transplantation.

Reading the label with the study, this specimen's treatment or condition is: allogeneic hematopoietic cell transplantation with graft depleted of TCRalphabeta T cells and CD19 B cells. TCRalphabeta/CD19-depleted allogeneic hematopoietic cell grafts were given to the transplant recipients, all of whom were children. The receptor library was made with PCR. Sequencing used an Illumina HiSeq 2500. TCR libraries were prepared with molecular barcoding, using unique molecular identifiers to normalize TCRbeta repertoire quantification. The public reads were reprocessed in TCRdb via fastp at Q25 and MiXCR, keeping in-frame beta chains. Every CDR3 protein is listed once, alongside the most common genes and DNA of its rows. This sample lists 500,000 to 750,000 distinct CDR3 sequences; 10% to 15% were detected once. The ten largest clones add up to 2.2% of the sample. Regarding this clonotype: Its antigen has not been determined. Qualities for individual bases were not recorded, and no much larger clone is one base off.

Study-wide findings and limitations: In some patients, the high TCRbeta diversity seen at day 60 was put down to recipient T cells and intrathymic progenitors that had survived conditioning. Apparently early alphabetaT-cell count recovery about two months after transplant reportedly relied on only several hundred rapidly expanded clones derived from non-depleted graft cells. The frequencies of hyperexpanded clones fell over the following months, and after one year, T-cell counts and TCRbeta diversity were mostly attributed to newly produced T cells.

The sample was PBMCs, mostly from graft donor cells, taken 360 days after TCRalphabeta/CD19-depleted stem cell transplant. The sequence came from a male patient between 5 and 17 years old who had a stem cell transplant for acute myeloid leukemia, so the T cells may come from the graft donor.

The DNA sequence follows: TGCAGTCCTGGGGGGGCGGTCGAAGCTTTCTTT. This is translated as CSPGGAVEAFF. Rearrangement joined TRBV20-1 to TRBJ1-1; the D gene is perhaps TRBD1, on 6 matching bases. Based on the germline V gene (reference sequence), the CDR1 and CDR2 sequences are DFQATT and SNEGSKA. The CDR3, cysteine through phenylalanine, is 11 amino acids long. Kept here is only the CDR3 DNA, which spans 33 bases and is read in frame from base 1. Trimming at the junction amounts to 8 bases on V and 8 bases on J, and the germline ends lie 15 bases apart.